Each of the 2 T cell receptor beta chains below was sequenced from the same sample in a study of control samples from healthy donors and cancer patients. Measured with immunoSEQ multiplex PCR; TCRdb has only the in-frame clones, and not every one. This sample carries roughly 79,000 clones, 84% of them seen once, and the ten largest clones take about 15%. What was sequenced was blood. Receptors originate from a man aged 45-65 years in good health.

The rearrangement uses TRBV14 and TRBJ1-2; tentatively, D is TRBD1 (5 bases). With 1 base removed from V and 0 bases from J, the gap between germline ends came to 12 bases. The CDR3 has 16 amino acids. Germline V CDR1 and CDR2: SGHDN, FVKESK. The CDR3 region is CASSQVGRGTNYGYTF. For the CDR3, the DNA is TGTGCCAGCAGCCAAGTCGGGAGGGGAACTAACTATGGCTACACCTTC.

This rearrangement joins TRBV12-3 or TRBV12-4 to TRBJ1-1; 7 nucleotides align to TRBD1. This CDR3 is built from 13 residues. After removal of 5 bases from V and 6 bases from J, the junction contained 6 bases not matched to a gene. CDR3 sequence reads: CASSRTGGSEAFF. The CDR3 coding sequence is TGTGCCAGCAGTAGGACAGGAGGTTCTGAAGCTTTCTTT.